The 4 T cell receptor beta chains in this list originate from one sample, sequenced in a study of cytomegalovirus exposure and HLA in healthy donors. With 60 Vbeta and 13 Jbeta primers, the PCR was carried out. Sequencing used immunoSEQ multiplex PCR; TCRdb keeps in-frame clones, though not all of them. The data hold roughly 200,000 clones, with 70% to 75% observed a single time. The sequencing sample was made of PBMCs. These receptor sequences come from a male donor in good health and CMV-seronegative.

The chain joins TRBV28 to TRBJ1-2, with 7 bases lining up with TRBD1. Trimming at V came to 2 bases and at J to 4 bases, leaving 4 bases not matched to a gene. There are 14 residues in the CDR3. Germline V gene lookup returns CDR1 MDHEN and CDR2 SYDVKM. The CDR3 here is CASSLAQGSYGYTF. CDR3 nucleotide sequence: TGTGCCAGCAGTTTAGCACAGGGGAGCTATGGCTACACCTTC.

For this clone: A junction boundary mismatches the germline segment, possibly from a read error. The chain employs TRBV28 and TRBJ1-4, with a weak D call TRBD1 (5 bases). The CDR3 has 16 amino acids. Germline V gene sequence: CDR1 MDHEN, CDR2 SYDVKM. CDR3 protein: CASSFARGMANGKLFF. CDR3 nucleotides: TGTGCCAGCAGTTTTGCCCGGGGGATGGCTAATGGAAAACTGTTTTTT.

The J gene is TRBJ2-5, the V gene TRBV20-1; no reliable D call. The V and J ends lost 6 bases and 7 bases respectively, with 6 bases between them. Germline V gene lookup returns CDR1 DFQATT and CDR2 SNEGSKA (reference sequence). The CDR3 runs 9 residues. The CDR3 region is CSAPGTQYF. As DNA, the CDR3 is TGCAGTGCCCCAGGGACCCAGTACTTC.

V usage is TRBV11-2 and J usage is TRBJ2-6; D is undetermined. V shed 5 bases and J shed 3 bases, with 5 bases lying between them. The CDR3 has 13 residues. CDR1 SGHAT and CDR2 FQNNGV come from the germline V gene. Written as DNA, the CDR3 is TGTGCCAGCAGCATTCGTGGGGCCAACGTCCTGACTTTC. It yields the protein CASSIRGANVLTF.